This paragraph covers one T cell receptor beta chain sequence. This sample stems from a study of cytomegalovirus exposure and HLA in healthy donors. The PCR was carried out with 60 Vbeta primers and 13 Jbeta primers. Assay used: immunoSEQ multiplex PCR; TCRdb lists only in-frame clones, some missing. This table holds roughly 180,000 clones, just under 80% found once. The V gene lost 3 bases and the J gene lost 1 base, with 9 bases spanning the gap. Germline V gene lookup returns CDR1 MDHEN and CDR2 SYDVKM. The CDR3 extends over 14 amino acids. This clonotype originated in a man aged 25-45 years in good health and CMV-seronegative. Specimen: PBMCs. This chain connects TRBV28 to TRBJ1-1; maybe TRBD1 (5 bases). The CDR3, as DNA: TGTGCCAGCAGTTTTACCCAGGGGAACACTGAAGCTTTCTTT. Its translation is CASSFTQGNTEAFF. The full variable domain, rest sourced from reference TRBV28 and TRBJ1-1, is DVKVTQSSRYLVKRTGEKVFLECVQDMDHENMFWYRQDPGLGLRLIYFSYDVKMKEKGDIPEGYSVSREKKERFSLILESASTNQTSMYLCASSFTQGNTEAFFGQGTRLTVV.